These T cell receptor beta chains were read from a single sample in a study of cytomegalovirus exposure and HLA in healthy donors. Clones were read by immunoSEQ multiplex PCR, and TCRdb kept only the in-frame ones, dropping some. Of about 110,000 clones in the sample, approximately 70% were seen once. Input material: PBMCs. The receptors originated from a woman aged 25-40 years in good health and CMV-seronegative. Each CDR3 is given with its conserved first and last residue.

j_gene | v_gene | len | CDR3aa
TRBJ1-1 | TRBV5-1 | 14 | CASRDEQGAAEAFF
TRBJ2-7 | TRBV7-2 | 13 | CASSPRLAGEQYF
TRBJ2-5 | TRBV14 | 16 | CASSQVLAGGAKTQYF
TRBJ1-2 | TRBV5-1 | 14 | CASSYNGEVSGYTF
TRBJ2-7 | TRBV27 | 15 | CASSLESTPSYEQYF
TRBJ1-1 | TRBV5-1 | 14 | CASSSEWRNTEAFF
TRBJ1-1 | TRBV6-5 | 13 | CASSYEMDTEAFF
TRBJ2-7 | TRBV4-2 | 14 | CASSQGQGFGEQYF
TRBJ1-5 | TRBV18 | 13 | CASSEDRVQPQHF
TRBJ1-3 | TRBV7-2 | 14 | CASRGQDSGNTIYF
TRBJ1-2 | TRBV5-1 | 12 | CASSLHRDGYTF
TRBJ1-5 | TRBV19 | 16 | CASSPPRNRGPQPQHF
TRBJ1-1 | TRBV7-9 | 15 | CASSLRDRGNTEAFF
TRBJ2-2 | TRBV7-9 | 16 | CASSALAGGITGELFF
TRBJ2-1 | TRBV6-6 | 15 | CASSVRSGEYNEQFF
TRBJ2-2 | TRBV9 | 14 | CASSVDGGSGELFF
TRBJ2-7 | TRBV5-4 | 15 | CASSSGLRKGYEQYF
TRBJ1-2 | TRBV7-9 | 15 | CASSLDVRMDGGYTF
TRBJ1-1 | TRBV2 | 15 | CASSTRTGGACEAFF
TRBJ1-5 | TRBV7-2 | 16 | CASSLVSVQGNQPQHF
TRBJ1-1 | TRBV27 | 13 | CASSFGRGTEAFF
TRBJ2-4 | TRBV29-1 | 12 | CSVEEQGNIQYF
TRBJ1-1 | TRBV7-9 | 14 | CASSLAGPNTEAFF
TRBJ2-7 | TRBV10-2 | 14 | CASRGSSGVYEQYF
TRBJ1-1 | TRBV7-2 | 13 | CASSLGQGTEAFF
TRBJ2-7 | TRBV18 | 14 | CASSPLAEAYEQYF
TRBJ2-2 | TRBV6-1 | 15 | CASTELAGSLGELFF
TRBJ1-1 | TRBV27 | 13 | CASSFTDNTEAFF
TRBJ1-2 | TRBV9 | 13 | CASSGNRGDGYTF
TRBJ2-5 | TRBV6-1 | 14 | CASSEAGGWQTQYF